This record concerns one T cell receptor (beta chain) sequence. These data originate in a study of blood T cell repertoires in COVID-19. Across the whole study: Both acute and convalescent COVID-19 samples were obtained from the United States, Italy and Spain.

Individuals drawn from 24 US areas were about 18 to 100 years old. Each recovered donor of Cohort 3 presented with two negative PCRs, clearance, or symptom resolution. The CDR3 runs 12 residues. V was trimmed by 5 bases and J by 7 bases, leaving 9 bases between them. The method was immunoSEQ multiplex PCR; TCRdb's version includes in-frame clones alone and lacks a portion of them. The sample yields fewer than 450,000 clones, more than 75% seen once. The TCR was taken from a woman under 30 who had recovered from COVID-19. Sequenced: PBMCs or T cells enriched from blood (not recorded which). The chain links TRBV12-3 or TRBV12-4 to TRBJ1-5; D is unclear. This chain's CDR3 is CASSLSTQPQHF. CDR3 nucleotides: TGTGCCAGCAGTCTATCTACCCAGCCCCAGCATTTT.